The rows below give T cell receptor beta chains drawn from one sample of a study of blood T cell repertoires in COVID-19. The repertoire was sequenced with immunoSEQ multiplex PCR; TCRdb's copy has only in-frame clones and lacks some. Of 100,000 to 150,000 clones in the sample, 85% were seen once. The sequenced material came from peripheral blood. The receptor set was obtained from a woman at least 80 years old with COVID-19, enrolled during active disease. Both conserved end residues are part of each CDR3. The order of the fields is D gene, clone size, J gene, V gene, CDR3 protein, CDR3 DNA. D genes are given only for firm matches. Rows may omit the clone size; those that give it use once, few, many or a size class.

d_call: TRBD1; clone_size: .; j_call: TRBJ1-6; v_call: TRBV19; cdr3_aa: CAAGTGGSYNSPLHF; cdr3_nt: TGTGCCGCAGGGACAGGGGGCTCCTATAATTCACCCCTCCACTTT
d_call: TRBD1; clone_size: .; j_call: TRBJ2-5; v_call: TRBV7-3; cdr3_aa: CASSMTGRGGKETQYF; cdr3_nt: TGTGCCAGCAGCATGACAGGGAGAGGGGGAAAAGAGACCCAGTACTTC
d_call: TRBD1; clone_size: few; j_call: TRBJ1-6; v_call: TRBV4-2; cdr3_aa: CASSQVGTGGRSPLHF; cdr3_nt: TGTGCCAGCAGCCAAGTTGGGACAGGGGGCCGGTCACCCCTCCACTTT
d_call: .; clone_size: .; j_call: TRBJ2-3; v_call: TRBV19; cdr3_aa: CASSIGGPGQLNTDTQYF; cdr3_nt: TGTGCCAGTAGTATTGGAGGTCCGGGACAACTCAATACAGATACGCAGTATTTT
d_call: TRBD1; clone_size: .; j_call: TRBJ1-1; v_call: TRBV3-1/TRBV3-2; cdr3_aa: CASSQAGGPMNTEAFF; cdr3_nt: TGTGCCAGCAGCCAAGCAGGGGGCCCTATGAACACTGAAGCTTTCTTT
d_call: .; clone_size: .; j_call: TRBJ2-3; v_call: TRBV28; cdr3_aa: CASSPPAFTDTQYF; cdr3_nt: TGTGCCAGCAGTCCCCCAGCGTTCACAGATACGCAGTATTTT
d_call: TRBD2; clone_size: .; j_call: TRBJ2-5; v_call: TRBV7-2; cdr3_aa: CASSPGLAGGTQYF; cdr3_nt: TGTGCCAGCAGCCCAGGACTAGCGGGTGGGACCCAGTACTTC
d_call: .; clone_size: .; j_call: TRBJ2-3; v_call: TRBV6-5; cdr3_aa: CASSSRDTQYF; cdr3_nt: TGTGCCAGCAGTTCGAGAGATACGCAGTATTTT
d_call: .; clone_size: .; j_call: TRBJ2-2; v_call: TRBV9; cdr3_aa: CASSVASGLNTGELFF; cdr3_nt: TGTGCCAGCAGCGTAGCCAGCGGGTTGAACACCGGGGAGCTGTTTTTT
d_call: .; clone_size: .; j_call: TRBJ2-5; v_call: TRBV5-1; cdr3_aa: CASSLALLQETQYF; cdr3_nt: TGCGCCAGCAGCTTGGCCTTACTACAAGAGACCCAGTACTTC
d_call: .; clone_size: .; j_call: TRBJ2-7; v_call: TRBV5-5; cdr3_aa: CASSYPGLPGEQYF; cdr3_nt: TGTGCCAGCAGCTACCCGGGTTTACCGGGCGAGCAGTACTTC
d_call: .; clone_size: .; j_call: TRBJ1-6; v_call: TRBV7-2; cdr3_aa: CASSLAPGSRGSPLHF; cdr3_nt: TGTGCCAGCAGCTTAGCGCCGGGCAGTCGGGGATCACCCCTCCACTTT
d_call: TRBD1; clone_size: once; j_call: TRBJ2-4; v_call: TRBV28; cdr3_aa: CASSEGTANNIQYF; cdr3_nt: TGTGCCAGCAGTGAAGGGACAGCAAATAACATTCAGTACTTC
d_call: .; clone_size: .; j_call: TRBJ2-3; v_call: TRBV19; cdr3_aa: CASTPPGFSTDTQYF; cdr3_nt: TGTGCCAGTACCCCCCCAGGGTTTAGCACAGATACGCAGTATTTT
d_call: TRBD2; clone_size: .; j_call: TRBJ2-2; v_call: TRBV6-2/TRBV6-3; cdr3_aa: CASSYRPGLAGYGELFF; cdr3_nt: TGTGCCAGCAGTTACCGACCGGGACTAGCGGGATACGGGGAGCTGTTTTTT
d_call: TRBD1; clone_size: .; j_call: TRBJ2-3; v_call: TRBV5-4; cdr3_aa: CASTRSFGQGADTQYF; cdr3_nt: TGTGCCAGCACCCGTAGCTTTGGACAGGGGGCAGATACGCAGTATTTT
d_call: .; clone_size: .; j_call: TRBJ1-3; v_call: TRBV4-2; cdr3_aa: CASSPLEMSSGNTIYF; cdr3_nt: TGTGCCAGCAGCCCCCTAGAAATGAGCTCTGGAAACACCATATATTTT
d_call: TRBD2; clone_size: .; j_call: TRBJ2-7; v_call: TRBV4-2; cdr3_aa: CASSQAPGTSGSNEQYF; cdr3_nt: TGTGCCAGCAGCCAAGCCCCAGGGACTAGCGGGAGCAACGAGCAGTACTTC
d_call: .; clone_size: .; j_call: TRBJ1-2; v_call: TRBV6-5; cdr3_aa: CASSYYGRSNYGYTF; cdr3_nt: TGTGCCAGCAGTTACTACGGAAGGAGTAACTATGGCTACACCTTC
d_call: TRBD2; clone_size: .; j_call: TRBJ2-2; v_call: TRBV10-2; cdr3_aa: CASGGVGDRGAVF; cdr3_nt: TGCGCCAGCGGGGGGGTAGGGGACCGGGGAGCTGTTTTT
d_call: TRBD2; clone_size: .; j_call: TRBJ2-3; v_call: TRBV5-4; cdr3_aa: CASSSTSGRTDTQYF; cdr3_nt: TGTGCCAGCAGCTCCACTAGCGGACGCACAGATACGCAGTATTTT
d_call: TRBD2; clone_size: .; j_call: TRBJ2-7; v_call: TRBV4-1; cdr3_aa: CASSQALSGNVREQYF; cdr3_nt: TGCGCCAGCAGCCAAGCCCTTAGCGGGAACGTACGAGAGCAGTACTTC
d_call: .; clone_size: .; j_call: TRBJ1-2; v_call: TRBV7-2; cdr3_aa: CASSLDNNYGYTF; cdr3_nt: TGTGCCAGCAGCTTAGACAATAACTATGGCTACACCTTC
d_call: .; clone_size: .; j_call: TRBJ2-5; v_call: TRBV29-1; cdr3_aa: CSVDGMGQETQYF; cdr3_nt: TGCAGCGTTGACGGGATGGGCCAAGAGACCCAGTACTTC
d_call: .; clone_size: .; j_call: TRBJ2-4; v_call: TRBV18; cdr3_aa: CASSPPDSGDLAKNIQYF; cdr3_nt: TGTGCCAGCTCACCACCGGACAGCGGTGACCTAGCCAAAAACATTCAGTACTTC
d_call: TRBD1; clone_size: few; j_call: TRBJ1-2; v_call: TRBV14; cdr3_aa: CASSHVGTGGGYTF; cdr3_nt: TGTGCCAGCAGCCACGTAGGGACAGGAGGTGGCTACACCTTC
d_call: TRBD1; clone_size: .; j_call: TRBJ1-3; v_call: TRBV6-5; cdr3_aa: CASSTRDRPGNTIYF; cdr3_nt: TGTGCCAGCAGTACTCGGGACAGACCTGGAAACACCATATATTTT
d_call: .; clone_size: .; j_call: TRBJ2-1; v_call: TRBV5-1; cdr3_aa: CASSQSGDSYNEQFF; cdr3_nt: TGCGCCAGCAGTCAGTCAGGGGACTCCTACAATGAGCAGTTCTTC
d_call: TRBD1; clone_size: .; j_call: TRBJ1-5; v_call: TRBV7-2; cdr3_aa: CASSRDRVNQPQHF; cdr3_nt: TGTGCCAGCAGCAGGGACAGAGTGAATCAGCCCCAGCATTTT
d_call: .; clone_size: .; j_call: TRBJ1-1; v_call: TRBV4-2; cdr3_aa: CASSREFTGLNTEAFF; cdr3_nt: TGTGCCAGCAGCCGAGAGTTCACAGGCTTGAACACTGAAGCTTTCTTT
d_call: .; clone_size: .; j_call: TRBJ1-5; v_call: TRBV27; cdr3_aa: CATSPTGAGNQPQHF; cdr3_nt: TGTGCCACCTCACCGACGGGAGCGGGCAATCAGCCCCAGCATTTT
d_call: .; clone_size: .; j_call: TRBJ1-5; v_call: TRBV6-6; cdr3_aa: CASRTAQGSSNQPQHF; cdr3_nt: TGTGCCAGCAGAACCGCCCAGGGCAGTAGCAATCAGCCCCAGCATTTT
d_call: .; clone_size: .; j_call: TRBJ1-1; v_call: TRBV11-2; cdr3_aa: CASRTWGAEAFF; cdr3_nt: TGTGCCAGCAGGACCTGGGGGGCTGAAGCTTTCTTT
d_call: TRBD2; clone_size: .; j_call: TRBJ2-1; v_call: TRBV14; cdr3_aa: CASSQIAGGGNEQFF; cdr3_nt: TGTGCCAGCAGCCAAATAGCGGGAGGGGGCAATGAGCAGTTCTTC
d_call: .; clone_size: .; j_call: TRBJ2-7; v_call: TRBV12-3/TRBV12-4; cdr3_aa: CASTRSSYEQYF; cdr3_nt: TGTGCCAGCACACGGAGCTCCTACGAGCAGTACTTC
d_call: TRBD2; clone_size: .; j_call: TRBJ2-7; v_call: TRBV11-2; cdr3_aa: CASSQGTSEVYEQYF; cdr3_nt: TGTGCCAGCAGCCAAGGGACTAGCGAGGTCTACGAGCAGTACTTC
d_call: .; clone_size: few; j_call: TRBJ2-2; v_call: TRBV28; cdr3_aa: CASSFVGPANTGELFF; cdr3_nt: TGTGCCAGCAGTTTCGTGGGCCCCGCGAACACCGGGGAGCTGTTTTTT
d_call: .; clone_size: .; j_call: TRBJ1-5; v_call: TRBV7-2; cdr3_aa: CASSLEGGGWQPQHF; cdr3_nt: TGTGCCAGCAGTCTAGAGGGCGGCGGCTGGCAGCCCCAGCATTTT
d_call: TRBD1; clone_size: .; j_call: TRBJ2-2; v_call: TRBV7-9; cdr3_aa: CASSQTGGDTGELFF; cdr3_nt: TGTGCCAGCAGCCAAACAGGGGGCGACACCGGGGAGCTGTTTTTT
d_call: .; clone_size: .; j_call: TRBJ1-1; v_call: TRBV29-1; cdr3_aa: CSVDSEAFF; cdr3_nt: TGCAGCGTTGACAGTGAAGCTTTCTTT
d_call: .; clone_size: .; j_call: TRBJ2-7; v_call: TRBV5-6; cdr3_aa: CASIPGGSGQYEQYF; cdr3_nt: TGTGCCAGCATCCCAGGCGGGAGCGGACAGTACGAGCAGTACTTC
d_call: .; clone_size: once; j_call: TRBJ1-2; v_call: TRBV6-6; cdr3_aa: CASSPSGSIYGYTF; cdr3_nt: TGTGCCAGCAGTCCATCAGGGAGCATCTATGGCTACACCTTC